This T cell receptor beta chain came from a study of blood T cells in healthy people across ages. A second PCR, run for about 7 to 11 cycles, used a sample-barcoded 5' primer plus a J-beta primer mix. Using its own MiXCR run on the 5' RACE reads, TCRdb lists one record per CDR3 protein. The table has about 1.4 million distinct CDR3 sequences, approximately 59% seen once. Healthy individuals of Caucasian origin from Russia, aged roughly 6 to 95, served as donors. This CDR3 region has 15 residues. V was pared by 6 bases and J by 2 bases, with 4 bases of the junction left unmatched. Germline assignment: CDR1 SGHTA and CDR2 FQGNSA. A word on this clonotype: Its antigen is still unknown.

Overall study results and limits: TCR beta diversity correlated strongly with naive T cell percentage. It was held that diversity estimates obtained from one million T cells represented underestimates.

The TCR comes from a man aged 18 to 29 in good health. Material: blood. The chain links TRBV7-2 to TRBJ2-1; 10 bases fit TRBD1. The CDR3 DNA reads TGTGCCAGCAGGCGACAGGGGGCAACCTACAATGAGCAGTTCTTC. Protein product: CASRRQGATYNEQFF.